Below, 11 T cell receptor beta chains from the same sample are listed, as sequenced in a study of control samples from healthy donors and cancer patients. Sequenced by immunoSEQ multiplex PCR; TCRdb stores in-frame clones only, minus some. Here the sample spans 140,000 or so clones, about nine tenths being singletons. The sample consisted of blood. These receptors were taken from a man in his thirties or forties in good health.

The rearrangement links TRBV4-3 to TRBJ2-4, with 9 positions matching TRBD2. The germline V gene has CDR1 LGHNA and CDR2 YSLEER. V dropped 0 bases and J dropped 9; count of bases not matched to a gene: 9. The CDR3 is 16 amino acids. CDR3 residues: CASSQDWGGGAIIQYF. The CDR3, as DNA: TGCGCCAGCAGCCAAGATTGGGGCGGGGGGGCGATCATTCAGTACTTC.

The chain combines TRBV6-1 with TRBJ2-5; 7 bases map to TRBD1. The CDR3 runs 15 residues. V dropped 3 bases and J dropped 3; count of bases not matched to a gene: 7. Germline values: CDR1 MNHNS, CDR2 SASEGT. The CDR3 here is CASSDQSGGKETQYF. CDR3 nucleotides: TGTGCCAGCAGTGACCAGTCAGGGGGTAAAGAGACCCAGTACTTC.

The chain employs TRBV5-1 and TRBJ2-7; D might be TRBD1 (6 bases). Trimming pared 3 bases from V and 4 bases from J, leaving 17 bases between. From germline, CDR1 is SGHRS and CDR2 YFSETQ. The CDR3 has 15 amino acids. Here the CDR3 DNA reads TGCGCCAGCAGCTCGCCCGTGGGGACAATATACGAGCAGTACTTC. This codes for CASSSPVGTIYEQYF.

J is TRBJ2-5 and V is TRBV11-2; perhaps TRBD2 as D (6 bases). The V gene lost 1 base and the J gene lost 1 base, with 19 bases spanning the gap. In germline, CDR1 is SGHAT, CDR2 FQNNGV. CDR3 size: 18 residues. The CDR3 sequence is CASSLGLGGVVLQETQYF. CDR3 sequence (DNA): TGTGCCAGCAGCTTAGGGTTGGGCGGGGTGGTACTCCAAGAGACCCAGTACTTC.

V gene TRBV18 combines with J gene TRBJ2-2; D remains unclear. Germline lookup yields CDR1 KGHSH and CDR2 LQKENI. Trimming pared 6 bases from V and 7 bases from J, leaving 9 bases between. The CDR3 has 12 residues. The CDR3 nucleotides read TGTGCCAGCTCCCTCCGGGTCGGGGAGCTGTTTTTT. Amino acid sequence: CASSLRVGELFF.

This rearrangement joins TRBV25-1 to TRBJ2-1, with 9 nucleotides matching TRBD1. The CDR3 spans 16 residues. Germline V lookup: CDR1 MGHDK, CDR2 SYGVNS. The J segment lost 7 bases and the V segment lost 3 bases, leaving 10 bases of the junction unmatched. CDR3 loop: CASSDAGQGWKNEQFF. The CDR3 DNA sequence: TGTGCCAGCAGTGACGCTGGACAGGGGTGGAAGAATGAGCAGTTCTTC.

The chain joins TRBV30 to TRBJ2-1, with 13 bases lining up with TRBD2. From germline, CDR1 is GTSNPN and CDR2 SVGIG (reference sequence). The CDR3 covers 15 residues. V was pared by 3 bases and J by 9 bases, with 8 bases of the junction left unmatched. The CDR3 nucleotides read TGTGCCTGGAGCGAAACTAGCGGGAGGGCCGGTGAGCAGTTCTTC. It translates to CAWSETSGRAGEQFF.

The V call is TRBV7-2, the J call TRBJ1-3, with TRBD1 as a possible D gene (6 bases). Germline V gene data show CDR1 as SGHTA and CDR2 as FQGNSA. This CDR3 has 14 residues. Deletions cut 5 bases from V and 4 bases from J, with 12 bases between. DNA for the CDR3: TGTGCCAGCAGCCAAGGGACAACCGGAAACACCATATATTTT. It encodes CASSQGTTGNTIYF.

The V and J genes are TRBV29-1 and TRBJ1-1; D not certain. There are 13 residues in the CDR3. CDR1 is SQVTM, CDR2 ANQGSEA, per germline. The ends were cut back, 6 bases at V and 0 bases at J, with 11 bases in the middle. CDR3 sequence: CSVHGRMNTEAFF. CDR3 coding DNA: TGCAGCGTCCACGGACGGATGAACACTGAAGCTTTCTTT. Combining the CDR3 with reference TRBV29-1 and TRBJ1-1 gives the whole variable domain SAVISQKPSRDICQRGTSLTIQCQVDSQVTMMFWYRQQPGQSLTLIATANQGSEATYESGFVIDKFPISRPNLTFSTLTVSNMSPEDSSIYLCSVHGRMNTEAFFGQGTRLTVV.

The CDR3 DNA reads TGTGCCAGCAGCCTGACTAGCGGGGGCCTATACAATGAGCAGTTCTTC. Translated: CASSLTSGGLYNEQFF. The chain carries TRBV11-2 and TRBJ2-1, with 12 bases that match TRBD2. The CDR3 totals 16 residues. Trimming removed 5 bases from V and 4 bases from J; junction bases left unmatched: 6. In germline, CDR1 is SGHAT, CDR2 FQNNGV. Supplemented by reference TRBV11-2 and TRBJ2-1, the full variable domain reads EAGVAQSPRYKIIEKRQSVAFWCNPISGHATLYWYQQILGQGPKLLIQFQNNGVVDDSQLPKDRFSAERLKGVDSTLKIQPAKLEDSAVYLCASSLTSGGLYNEQFFGPGTRLTVL.

The CDR3 sequence is CASGFEFDEQYF. CDR3 coding DNA: TGTGCTAGTGGTTTTGAGTTCGACGAGCAGTACTTC. This chain joins TRBV12-5 and TRBJ2-7; D not certain. CDR1 and CDR2 from the germline V gene are LGHNT and FRNRAP. There are 12 residues in the CDR3. Trimming removed 3 bases from V and 5 bases from J, with 8 bases in between.